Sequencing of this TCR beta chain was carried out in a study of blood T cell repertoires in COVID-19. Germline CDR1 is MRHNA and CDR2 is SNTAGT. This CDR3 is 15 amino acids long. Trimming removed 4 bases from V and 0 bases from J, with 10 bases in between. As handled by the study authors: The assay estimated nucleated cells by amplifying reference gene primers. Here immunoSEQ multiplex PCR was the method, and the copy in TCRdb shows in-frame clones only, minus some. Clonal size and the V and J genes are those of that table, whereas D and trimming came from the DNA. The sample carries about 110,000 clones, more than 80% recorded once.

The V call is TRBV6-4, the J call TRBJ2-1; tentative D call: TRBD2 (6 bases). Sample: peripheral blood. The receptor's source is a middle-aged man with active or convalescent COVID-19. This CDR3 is CASSGSGSSYNEQFF. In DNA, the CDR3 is TGTGCCAGCAGTGGTAGCGGTAGCTCCTACAATGAGCAGTTCTTC.